The text below deals with one TCR beta chain. The target antigen is unknown. The authors loaded around 190 ng DNA, 30,000 to 35,000 T cell genomes, into sorted-subset replicate PCRs. Repertoires were generated with immunoSEQ multiplex PCR, while TCRdb's copy carries only in-frame clones and drops some. The sample holds about 1 million clones, around 74% seen once. CDR3 length: 14 residues. The V gene lost 6 bases and the J gene lost 3 bases, with 12 bases spanning the gap. The germline CDR1 and CDR2 sequences are MNHEY and SVGAGI. CD4+ cells underwent separation, giving CD45RA+ naive and CD45RA-negative memory subsets. These data belong to a study of shared clonotypes between healthy human individuals. Findings and limits, study-wide: It was the few donors that limited the genetic and exposure-history diversity represented. Naive subsets, compared against memory subsets, generally had larger estimated richness values.

The specimen sequenced was memory CD4+ T cells sorted from blood. The subset here: CD45RA-negative fraction. The chain employs TRBV6-5 and TRBJ2-1; a possible D gene is TRBD2 (6 bases). The clonotype was recovered from a young man in good health. Here the CDR3 reads CASRYSGVYNEQFF. Here the CDR3 DNA reads TGTGCCAGCAGGTATAGCGGAGTCTACAATGAGCAGTTCTTC.